This is a list of T cell receptor beta chains from one sample in a study of blood T cell repertoires in COVID-19. Clones were sequenced by immunoSEQ multiplex PCR, and TCRdb holds only the in-frame ones, with some missing. The repertoire holds around 340,000 clones, with approximately 89% as singletons. The sequencing sample was made of peripheral blood. The receptor source for this set is a woman aged 60-70 years with COVID-19, enrolled during active disease. The CDR3 runs from the conserved cysteine through the conserved F or W. The D gene is left open where the match is weak. The size entry is marked missing in some rows and otherwise reads once, few, many or a size class.

J: TRBJ1-1
size: .
D: .
V: TRBV11-2
CDR3: CASSSWPTPSLMNTEAFF
DNA: TGTGCCAGCAGCTCTTGGCCGACACCTTCCCTGATGAACACTGAAGCTTTCTTT

J: TRBJ2-5
size: .
D: .
V: TRBV6-5
CDR3: CASSYNRRPETQYF
DNA: TGTGCCAGCAGTTACAACAGGCGGCCAGAGACCCAGTACTTC

J: TRBJ1-4
size: .
D: TRBD1
V: TRBV5-1
CDR3: CASSAGTDYNEKLFF
DNA: TGCGCCAGCAGCGCTGGGACAGATTATAATGAAAAACTGTTTTTT

J: TRBJ1-2
size: .
D: .
V: TRBV4-2
CDR3: CASSQGGPRDGYTF
DNA: TGTGCCAGCAGCCAAGGGGGGCCTAGAGATGGCTACACCTTC

J: TRBJ2-5
size: .
D: .
V: TRBV10-1
CDR3: CASIPYQETQYF
DNA: TGCGCCAGCATCCCCTACCAAGAGACCCAGTACTTC

J: TRBJ1-1
size: .
D: .
V: TRBV28
CDR3: CASSSTVGGTEAFF
DNA: TGTGCCAGCAGTTCGACGGTAGGGGGCACTGAAGCTTTCTTT

J: TRBJ1-1
size: .
D: TRBD1
V: TRBV5-8
CDR3: CASSLHLRQGNTEAFF
DNA: TGTGCCAGCAGCTTACACCTAAGACAGGGGAACACTGAAGCTTTCTTT

J: TRBJ2-3
size: .
D: TRBD1
V: TRBV6-5
CDR3: CASSLGDRGTDTQYF
DNA: TGTGCCAGCAGTTTAGGGGACAGGGGTACAGATACGCAGTATTTT

J: TRBJ1-2
size: .
D: .
V: TRBV7-9
CDR3: CASSPQGREKFYGYTF
DNA: TGTGCCAGCAGCCCCCAAGGCAGGGAAAAATTTTATGGCTACACCTTC

J: TRBJ2-6
size: .
D: .
V: TRBV18
CDR3: CASSPPDSLVSGANVLTF
DNA: TGTGCCAGCTCCCCTCCAGACAGCCTTGTCTCTGGGGCCAACGTCCTGACTTTC

J: TRBJ2-2
size: .
D: .
V: TRBV4-1
CDR3: CASSLNSLRAGELFF
DNA: TGCGCCAGCAGCCTTAACTCATTACGCGCCGGGGAGCTGTTTTTT

J: TRBJ2-1
size: .
D: .
V: TRBV7-9
CDR3: CATHLASYNEQFF
DNA: TGTGCCACCCATCTGGCTTCCTACAATGAGCAGTTCTTC

J: TRBJ1-4
size: .
D: .
V: TRBV5-1
CDR3: CASSLGPVATNEKLFF
DNA: TGCGCCAGCAGCTTGGGTCCGGTTGCAACTAATGAAAAACTGTTTTTT

J: TRBJ1-2
size: .
D: .
V: TRBV19
CDR3: CASTPRDRPPNYGYTF
DNA: TGTGCCAGTACCCCGCGAGACAGGCCACCTAACTATGGCTACACCTTC

J: TRBJ1-2
size: once
D: .
V: TRBV13
CDR3: CASSARPGSVVNYGYTF
DNA: TGTGCCAGCAGCGCACGCCCGGGATCCGTGGTTAACTATGGCTACACCTTC

J: TRBJ2-5
size: .
D: TRBD2
V: TRBV27
CDR3: CASRPRTSGEQETQYF
DNA: TGTGCCAGCAGACCACGGACTAGCGGGGAACAAGAGACCCAGTACTTC

J: TRBJ1-6
size: .
D: .
V: TRBV5-4
CDR3: CASSLGAGARYNSPLHF
DNA: TGTGCCAGCAGCTTGGGGGCGGGGGCGAGGTATAATTCACCCCTCCACTTT

J: TRBJ1-1
size: .
D: TRBD1
V: TRBV7-3
CDR3: CASSPETGHTEAFF
DNA: TGTGCCAGCAGCCCCGAGACAGGGCATACTGAAGCTTTCTTT

J: TRBJ1-2
size: .
D: .
V: TRBV6-5
CDR3: CASSYRLDSHGYTF
DNA: TGTGCCAGCAGTTACCGTCTAGACAGCCACGGCTACACCTTC

J: TRBJ1-3
size: .
D: .
V: TRBV3-1/TRBV3-2
CDR3: CASSLRGVGNTIYF
DNA: TGTGCCAGCAGCCTCCGCGGGGTCGGAAACACCATATATTTT

J: TRBJ1-2
size: .
D: TRBD1
V: TRBV7-2
CDR3: CASSSKKGQGYGYTF
DNA: TGTGCCAGCAGCTCCAAGAAGGGACAGGGCTATGGCTACACCTTC

J: TRBJ1-6
size: .
D: TRBD1
V: TRBV28
CDR3: CASRGDSSYNSPLHF
DNA: TGTGCCAGCCGTGGGGACAGCTCCTATAATTCACCCCTCCACTTT